This T cell receptor beta chain appears in the sequencing data of a study of cytomegalovirus exposure and HLA in healthy donors. Turning to the study itself: Per a later analysis, the approximately 700 first-cohort and 120 or so validation repertoires shared one platform.

This CDR3 contains 13 residues. Looked up from germline, CDR1 is SGHRS and CDR2 is YFSETQ. Trimming stripped 2 bases from V and 5 bases from J, with 10 bases between. Regarding this clone: Its specificity is not known.

The assay was immunoSEQ multiplex PCR, and TCRdb's table has in-frame clones only and misses some. The sample records over 110,000 clones, 70% to 90% being singletons. The donors were in the approximately 120-subject validation cohort; that cohort was separate from the approximately 700-subject first cohort. Study-level points and caveats: In vitro, a few CMV-associated chains proved specific for CMV antigens.

The sequencing input was PBMCs. J is TRBJ1-1 and V is TRBV5-1; D possibly corresponds to TRBD1 (6 bases). The source of this sequence is a man aged 18 to 35 in good health and CMV-seropositive. The CDR3 DNA sequence: TGCGCCAGCAGCTTCGCACAGGGAACTGAAGCTTTCTTT. This gives the protein CASSFAQGTEAFF. Complete variable domain (other parts from reference TRBV5-1 and TRBJ1-1): KAGVTQTPRYLIKTRGQQVTLSCSPISGHRSVSWYQQTPGQGLQFLFEYFSETQRNKGNFPGRFSGRQFSNSRSEMNVSTLELGDSALYLCASSFAQGTEAFFGQGTRLTVV.